The T cell receptor (beta chain) under discussion was sequenced for a study of cytomegalovirus exposure and HLA in healthy donors. Across the whole study: T cells numbering around 190 million yielded approximately 100 million unique TCR beta sequences in an earlier analysis.

Study-wide points: It has been reported that TCR beta sequences accurately predicted the HLA-A and HLA-B alleles of most subjects. In a later analysis, specific HLA alleles were associated with approximately 17,000 TCR beta sequences at a 0.05 false discovery rate.

The PCR was carried out with 60 Vbeta primers and 13 Jbeta primers. TCRdb's copy holds only in-frame clones and misses some; the assay was immunoSEQ multiplex PCR. The sample consists of some 150,000 clones, 80% to 90% of them appearing once. In the case of this clone: Its matching antigen is unknown.

The V gene lost 1 base and the J gene lost 6 bases, with 12 bases spanning the gap. Germline V gives CDR1 KGHSY, CDR2 FQNENV. The CDR3 covers 14 residues. Sequences were obtained from PBMCs. This sequence originates from a boy aged 2 to 9 in good health and CMV-seronegative. V gene TRBV16 combines with J gene TRBJ1-2; possible D gene TRBD1, 5 bases. For the CDR3, the DNA is TGTGCCAGCAGCCAATTCGGGGGGGGAAATGGCTACACCTTC. Amino acid sequence: CASSQFGGGNGYTF.